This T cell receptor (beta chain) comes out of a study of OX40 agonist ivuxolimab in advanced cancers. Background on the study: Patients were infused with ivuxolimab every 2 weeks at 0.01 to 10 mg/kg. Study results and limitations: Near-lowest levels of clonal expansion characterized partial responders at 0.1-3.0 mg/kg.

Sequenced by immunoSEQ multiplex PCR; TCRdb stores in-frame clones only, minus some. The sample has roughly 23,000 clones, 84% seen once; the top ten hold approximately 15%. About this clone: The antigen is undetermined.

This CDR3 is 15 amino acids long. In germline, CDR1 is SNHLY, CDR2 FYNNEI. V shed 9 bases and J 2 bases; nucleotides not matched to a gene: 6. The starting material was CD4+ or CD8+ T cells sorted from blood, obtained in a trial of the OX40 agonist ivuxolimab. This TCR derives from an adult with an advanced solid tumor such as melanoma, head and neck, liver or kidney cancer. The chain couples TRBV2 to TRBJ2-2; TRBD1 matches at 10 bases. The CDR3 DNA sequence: TGTGCCAGTCATTGGACAGGGGGAAACACCGGGGAGCTGTTTTTT. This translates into CASHWTGGNTGELFF.